A single T cell receptor (beta chain) is shown here with its context. The antigen this receptor binds is unknown. Base-call qualities are not available, and no considerably larger clone is one nucleotide away. The collaborating institutions used their own protocols to collect whole blood in K2EDTA tubes. For TCRbeta analysis, collaborators shipped samples as frozen whole blood, isolated PBMCs, or DNA extracted from either of those sample types. This sample stems from a study of blood T cell repertoires in COVID-19 (dated by TCRdb to 2018 to 2020). Notes on the research overall: The collaborator samples originated in the United States, Italy and Spain and spanned the acute and convalescent phases of COVID-19. The material from the prospective study consisted of cDNA or gDNA derived from T cells, B-cell-depleted T cells, or PBMCs. The dataset comprised deeply sampled blood TCRbeta repertoires from subjects exposed to, actively infected with, or recovered from COVID-19. The repertoires were released in a freely available public database meant as a resource for research on the immune response to SARS-CoV-2. The samples were drawn from the first 160 participants of the ongoing ImmuneRACE study and from over a thousand subjects provided by 6 global collaborators. Nearly every sample came with metadata listing a de-identified subject ID, COVID-19 status, age in years and sex. Where available, HLA class I and class II types were taken from metadata supplied by the sample provider and were not determined by assay-based typing.

The CDR3, from cysteine to phenylalanine, totals 15 residues. Just CDR3 DNA is preserved here, 45 bases in frame from base 1. CDR1 LGHNA and CDR2 YNFKEQ were looked up in the germline V gene. A distance of 16 bases separates the germline ends of V and J, which lose 1 base and 9 bases respectively. TCRbeta CDR3 regions were amplified from genomic DNA by means of the immunoSEQ Assay, a bias-controlled multiplex PCR. Per the source publication's procedure: The number of nucleated cells in each sample was estimated by amplification of reference gene primers within the assay. To quantify the absolute abundance of each unique TCRbeta CDR3 rearrangement, sequence reads were collapsed and filtered. Productive Simpson clonality was computed per sample as the square root of Simpson's diversity index over productive rearrangements. TCRdb obtained this table from immuneACCESS and retained in-frame rearrangements with V and J assigned. These tables miss some clones; where compared with another copy, unresolved V genes account for less than half of the shortfall, and the remainder is unexplained. V and J calls and clone size are as listed in that table; D and trimming were resolved from the DNA. For this sample there are fewer than 400,000 clones; 65% to 85% appear just once. The biggest ten clones account for approximately 3.1% of the sample.

Results the study describes overall, beyond this receptor: How much clinical and demographic metadata was included differed by source and by participant, and the metadata was provided uncurated.

The TCR originated in a man aged 25-45 years with active or convalescent COVID-19. The chain is encoded by TRBV4-2 joined to TRBJ2-1; the best D guess is TRBD2, with 6 bases matching. The sample consisted of peripheral blood. Here is the DNA: TGTGCCAGCAGCCAAGTGGGGGGTCTAGGGCGTGAGCAGTTCTTC. Its translation is CASSQVGGLGREQFF.